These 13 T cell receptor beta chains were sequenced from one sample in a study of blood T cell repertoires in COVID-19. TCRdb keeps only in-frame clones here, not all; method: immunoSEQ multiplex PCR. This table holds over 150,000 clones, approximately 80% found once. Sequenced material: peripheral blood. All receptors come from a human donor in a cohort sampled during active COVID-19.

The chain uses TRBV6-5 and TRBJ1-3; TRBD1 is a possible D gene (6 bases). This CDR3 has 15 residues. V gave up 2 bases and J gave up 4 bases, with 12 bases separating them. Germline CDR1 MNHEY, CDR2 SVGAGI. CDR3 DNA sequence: TGTGCCAGCAGTTACACACAGGGATCGGGAAACACCATATATTTT. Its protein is CASSYTQGSGNTIYF.

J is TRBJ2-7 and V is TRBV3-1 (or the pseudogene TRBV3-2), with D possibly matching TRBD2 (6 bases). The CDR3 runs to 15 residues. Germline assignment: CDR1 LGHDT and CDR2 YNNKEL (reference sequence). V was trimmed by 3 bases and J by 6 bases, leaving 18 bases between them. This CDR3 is CASSQESKGTFEQYF. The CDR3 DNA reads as TGTGCCAGCAGCCAGGAAAGTAAAGGGACTTTCGAGCAGTACTTC.

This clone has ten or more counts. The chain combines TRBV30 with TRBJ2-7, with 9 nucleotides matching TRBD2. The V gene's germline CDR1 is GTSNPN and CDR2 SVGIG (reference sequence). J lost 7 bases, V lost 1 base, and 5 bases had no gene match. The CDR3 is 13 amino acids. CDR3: CAWSGSGRREQYF. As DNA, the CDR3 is TGTGCCTGGAGTGGAAGCGGGAGGCGGGAGCAGTACTTC.

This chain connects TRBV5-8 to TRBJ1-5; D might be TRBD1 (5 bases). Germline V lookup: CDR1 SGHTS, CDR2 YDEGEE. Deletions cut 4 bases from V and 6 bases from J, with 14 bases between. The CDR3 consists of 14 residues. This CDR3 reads CASSLGGLSQPQHF. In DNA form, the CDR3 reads TGTGCCAGCAGCCTCGGGGGTTTGAGTCAGCCCCAGCATTTT.

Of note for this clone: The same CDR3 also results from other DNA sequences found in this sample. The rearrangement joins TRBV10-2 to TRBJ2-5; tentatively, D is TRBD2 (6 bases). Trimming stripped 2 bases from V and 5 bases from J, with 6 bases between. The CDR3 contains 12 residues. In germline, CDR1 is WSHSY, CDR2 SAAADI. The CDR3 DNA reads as TGCGCCAGCAGTGAGAGCGGGGAGACCCAGTACTTC. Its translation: CASSESGETQYF.

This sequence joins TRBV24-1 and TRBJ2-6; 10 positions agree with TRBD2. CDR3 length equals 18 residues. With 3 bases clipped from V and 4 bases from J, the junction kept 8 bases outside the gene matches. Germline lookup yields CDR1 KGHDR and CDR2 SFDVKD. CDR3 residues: CATSDSLAGETGANVLTF. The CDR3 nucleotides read TGTGCCACCAGTGATAGTCTAGCGGGAGAAACGGGGGCCAACGTCCTGACTTTC.

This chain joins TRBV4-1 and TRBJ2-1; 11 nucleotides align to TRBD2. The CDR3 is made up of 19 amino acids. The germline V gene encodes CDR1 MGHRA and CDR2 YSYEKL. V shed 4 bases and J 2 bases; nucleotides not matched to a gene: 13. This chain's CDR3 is CASSLSGTSGVGTYNEQFF. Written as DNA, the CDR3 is TGCGCCAGCAGCCTCTCCGGGACTAGCGGTGTTGGGACCTACAATGAGCAGTTCTTC.

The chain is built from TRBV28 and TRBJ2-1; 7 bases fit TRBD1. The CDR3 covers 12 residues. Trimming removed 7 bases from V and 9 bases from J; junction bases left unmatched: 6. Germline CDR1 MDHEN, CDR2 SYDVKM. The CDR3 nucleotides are TGTGCCAGCATCGACAGGGCGAGTGAGCAGTTCTTC. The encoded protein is CASIDRASEQFF.

The CDR3 coding sequence is TGTGCCAGCAGTCTTAACTATGGCTACACCTTC. Translated, it gives CASSLNYGYTF. The chain combines TRBV28 with TRBJ1-2; D call uncertain. Between the trimmed V and J ends, which lost 5 bases and 1 base, there was a span of 2 bases. This CDR3 is 11 amino acids long. CDR1 and CDR2 (germline): MDHEN, SYDVKM.

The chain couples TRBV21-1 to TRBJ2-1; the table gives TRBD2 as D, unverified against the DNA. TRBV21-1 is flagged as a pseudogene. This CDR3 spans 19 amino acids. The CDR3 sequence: CASTAKKGGGLATYNEQFF. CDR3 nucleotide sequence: TGTGCCAGCACCGCAAAGAAAGGAGGGGGACTAGCCACCTACAATGAGCAGTTCTTC.

Here the CDR3 DNA reads TGTGCCACGGGACAGCGGGCCGGGGAGCTGTTTTTT. It is translated as CATGQRAGELFF. The chain couples TRBV25-1 to TRBJ2-2, with D tentatively TRBD1 (7 bases). CDR1 is MGHDK, CDR2 SYGVNS, per germline. With 10 bases removed from V and 6 bases from J, the gap between germline ends came to 12 bases. This CDR3 has 12 amino acids.

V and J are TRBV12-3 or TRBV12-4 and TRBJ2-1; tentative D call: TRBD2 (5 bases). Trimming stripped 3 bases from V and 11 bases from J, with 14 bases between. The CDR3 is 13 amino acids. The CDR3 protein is CASSFGESMQQFF. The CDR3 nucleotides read TGTGCCAGCAGTTTCGGGGAATCAATGCAGCAGTTCTTC.

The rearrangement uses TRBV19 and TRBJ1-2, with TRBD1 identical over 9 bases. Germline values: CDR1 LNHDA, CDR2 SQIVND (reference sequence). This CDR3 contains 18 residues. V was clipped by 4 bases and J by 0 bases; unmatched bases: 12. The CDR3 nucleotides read TGTGCCAGTAGTACCTCCTCGGGACAGGGACGTTCTAACTATGGCTACACCTTC. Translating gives CASSTSSGQGRSNYGYTF.